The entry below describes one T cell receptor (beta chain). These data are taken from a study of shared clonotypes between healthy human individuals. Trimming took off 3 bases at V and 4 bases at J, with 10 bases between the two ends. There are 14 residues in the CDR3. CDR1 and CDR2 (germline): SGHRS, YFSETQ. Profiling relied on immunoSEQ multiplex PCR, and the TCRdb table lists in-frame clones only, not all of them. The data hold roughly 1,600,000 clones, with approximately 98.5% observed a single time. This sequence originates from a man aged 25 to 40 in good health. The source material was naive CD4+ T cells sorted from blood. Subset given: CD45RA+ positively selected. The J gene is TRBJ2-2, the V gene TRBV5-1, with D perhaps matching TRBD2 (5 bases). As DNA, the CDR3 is TGCGCCAGCAGCTCTGGCCGGGGCACCGGGGAGCTGTTTTTT. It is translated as CASSSGRGTGELFF. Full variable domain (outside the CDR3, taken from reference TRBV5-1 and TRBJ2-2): KAGVTQTPRYLIKTRGQQVTLSCSPISGHRSVSWYQQTPGQGLQFLFEYFSETQRNKGNFPGRFSGRQFSNSRSEMNVSTLELGDSALYLCASSSGRGTGELFFGEGSRLTVL.